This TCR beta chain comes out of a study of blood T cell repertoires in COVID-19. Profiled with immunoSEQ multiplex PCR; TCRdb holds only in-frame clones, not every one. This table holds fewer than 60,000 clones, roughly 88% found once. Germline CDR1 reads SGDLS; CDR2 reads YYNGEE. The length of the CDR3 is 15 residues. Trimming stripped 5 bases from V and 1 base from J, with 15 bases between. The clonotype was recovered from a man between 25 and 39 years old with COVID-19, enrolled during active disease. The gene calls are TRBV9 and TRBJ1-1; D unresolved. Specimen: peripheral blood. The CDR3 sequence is CASRFNHDSNTEAFF. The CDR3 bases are TGTGCCAGCAGGTTCAACCACGACTCGAACACTGAAGCTTTCTTT.